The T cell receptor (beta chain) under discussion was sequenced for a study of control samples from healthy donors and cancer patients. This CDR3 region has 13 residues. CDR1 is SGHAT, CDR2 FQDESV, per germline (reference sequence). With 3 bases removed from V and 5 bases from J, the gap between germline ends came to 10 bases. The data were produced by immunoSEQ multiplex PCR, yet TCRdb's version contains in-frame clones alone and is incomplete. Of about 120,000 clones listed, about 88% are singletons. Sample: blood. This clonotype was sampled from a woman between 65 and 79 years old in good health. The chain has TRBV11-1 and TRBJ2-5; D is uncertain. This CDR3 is CASSLTVRETQYF. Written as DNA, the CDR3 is TGTGCCAGCAGCTTGACCGTGCGGGAGACCCAGTACTTC.